Included here is one TCR beta chain sequence, with context. Its antigen has not been determined. Per-base qualities were not stored, and no clone one base away is much larger. The data were obtained in a study of shared clonotypes between healthy human individuals (dated by TCRdb to about 2020). With regard to the full study: The cohort included a few men and two women between 18 and 49 years of age. Different laboratories and diverse techniques were used to prepare libraries and sequence TCR repertoires, to increase sequencing depth and limit assay-specific biases. Per donor, three plates each were used for CD4 naive and CD4 memory, two for CD8 naive, and one for CD8 memory. Per donor, leukapheresis produced somewhere between about 0.8 and 9 billion PBMCs. To estimate repertoire size and how much clonotypes are shared between individuals, the study performed deep sequencing of blood TCR repertoires from roughly five healthy adults. Findings and caveats that apply to the study as a whole: Sampling was limited to blood, and TCR repertoires in tissue likely differ from TCR repertoires in blood. Because the study included a small number of donors, the genetic and exposure-history diversity represented was limited. Pairwise subsampling led to the expectation that sequencing depth would affect the degree of clonotype sharing among donors. Incomplete sequencing was indicated by rarefaction of sorted-subset datasets, despite the large sequencing depth. Compared with non-shared clonotypes, clonotypes shared by all four sorted-subset donors had higher generation probabilities. When several donors were compared, the shared fraction of clonotypes was about 5% for naive CD4, around 3.5% for naive CD8, roughly 2.3% for memory CD4, and around 0.37% for memory CD8. Naive subsets generally had larger estimated clonotype richness than memory subsets did.

Healthy HIV-negative adults with no recently reported acute infections or vaccinations were included as donors. All donors were Caucasian adults living in Nashville, Tennessee, USA. Magnetic negative selection was used to enrich CD4+ T cells, after which naive cells were positively selected on CD45RA and the negative fraction became the memory subset. After blood collection by leukapheresis, PBMCs were isolated using Ficoll-Histopaque density gradient centrifugation and then cryopreserved in the vapor phase of liquid nitrogen. Analytical flow cytometry was used to check the purity and quantity of each magnetically sorted T cell population. From each sorted fraction, genomic DNA was isolated and quantified by UV absorbance on a Nanodrop 2000c. TCR CDR3 regions were amplified from genomic DNA by multiplex PCR using the deep immunoSEQ assay. Extracted genomic DNA from each cell subset was spread evenly across all wells of several immunoSEQ 96-well plates, with each plate serving as a replicate. For sorted subsets, about 220 ng of genomic DNA, equivalent to around 29,000 T cell genomes, went into each replicate PCR. The purified libraries were quantified using a Qubit 3.0 fluorometer, sized with a Bioanalyzer 2100, and then quantified again using the KAPA Library Quantification kit. A separate single-read 150-cycle Illumina NextSeq 550 flow cell was used to sequence each immunoSEQ 96-well plate. Turning to the authors' computational methods: Because the immunoSEQ output included only junctional sequences and no quality scores, the filtering could not be the same as the filtering used for full-length reads. Sequences were annotated with PyIR, a Python wrapper for IgBLAST v1.9, using IMGT germline references to assign V/J genes and CDR3. Reads were removed for weak V/J assignments (E-value above 1e-6), missing CDR3, stop codons, out-of-frame junctions, or ambiguous translated residues. V3J clonotypes were defined by identical inferred V gene, J gene, and CDR3 amino acid sequence. Percentage overlap between repertoires was computed as shared unique clonotypes divided by the size of the smaller repertoire. RTK rarefaction, the Chao1 estimator, and Recon v2.1 estimates of unobserved clonotypes were used to assess repertoire richness. OLGA was used to compute generation probabilities for all TCRbeta clonotypes that the gDNA method yielded from a few donors. TCRdb retrieved this table from immuneACCESS and kept in-frame rearrangements only. Not all clones are present; in checked studies, unresolved V genes account for under half, and no reason is known for the remainder. V and J calls and clone size are given by that table; D and trimming were obtained from the DNA. The table for this sample lists about 1 million clones; around four fifths of them were counted only once. The ten most abundant clones make up 1.4% to 1.5% of the sample.

Sequencing was carried out using memory CD4+ T cells sorted from blood. What the cell subset or site label conveys for this sample: CD45RA-negative fraction. This sequence was found in a man between 18 and 29 years old in good health.

The CDR3 region has the sequence CASSNSRLLNTEAFF. The DNA sequence reads TGTGCCAGCAGCAACTCGAGGTTATTGAACACTGAAGCTTTCTTT. The chain joins TRBV6-5 to TRBJ1-1; there is no confident call for the D gene. V lost 6 bases and J lost 0 bases; the stretch between them is 14 bases long. Via the germline V gene, CDR1 is MNHEY and CDR2 SVGAGI. The CDR3 spans 15 residues, from the cysteine through the phenylalanine. Just CDR3 DNA is preserved here, 45 bases in frame from base 1.